A selection of T cell receptor beta chains follows, all from one sample in a study of CD8+ T cells in alopecia areata. The method was immunoSEQ multiplex PCR; TCRdb's version includes in-frame clones alone and lacks a portion of them. The sample yields fewer than 250,000 clones, less than 45% seen once. The sequencing used CD4+ T cells sorted from blood, collected at roughly week 36, from a patient treated with tofacitinib. These receptors came from a human donor with alopecia areata. Each CDR3 is given with its conserved first and last residue. Each record gives: V gene, clone size, J gene, D gene, CDR3 DNA, CDR3 protein. A D gene is named only where the DNA matches it firmly. Clone size is not always given. Where it is, it says once, few, many or a class for expanded clones.

TRBV5-1,-,TRBJ2-6,-,TGCGCCAGCAGCTTGGCGCCTAGCTCTGGGGCCAACGTCCTGACTTTC,CASSLAPSSGANVLTF
TRBV5-1,-,TRBJ2-1,-,TGCGCCAGCAGCCCGGGTTTGGGGAGTGAGCAGTTCTTC,CASSPGLGSEQFF
TRBV6-5,-,TRBJ1-1,-,TGTGCCAGCAGTTACTCCCGGGGGGGCACTGAAGCTTTCTTT,CASSYSRGGTEAFF
TRBV7-8,-,TRBJ2-6,-,TGTGCCAGCAGCTCAGGGTCGTCCGGGGCCAACGTCCTGACTTTC,CASSSGSSGANVLTF
TRBV7-2,few,TRBJ1-2,TRBD1,TGTGCCAGCAGCCGACCGGACAGGGGGAACTATGGCTACACCTTC,CASSRPDRGNYGYTF
TRBV29-1,-,TRBJ2-2,-,TGCAGCGTTGATTCGACAGCCACCGGGGAGCTGTTTTTT,CSVDSTATGELFF
TRBV7-9,few,TRBJ2-3,TRBD1,TGTGCCAGCAGCTCGGGACAGGCTAGGACAGATACGCAGTATTTT,CASSSGQARTDTQYF
TRBV21-1,few,TRBJ2-7,-,TGTGCCAAGGTGACAGGGGGGGTCAATTTTCCCGGCGAGCAGTACTTC,CAKVTGGVNFPGEQYF
TRBV11-2,few,TRBJ2-1,-,TGTGCCAGCAGCTCAAACGCAGGAAACAATGAGCAGTTCTTC,CASSSNAGNNEQFF
TRBV28,-,TRBJ2-6,-,TGTGCCAGCACGGCTGGGGCCAACGTCCTGACTTTC,CASTAGANVLTF
TRBV11-3,-,TRBJ2-5,TRBD2,TGTGCCAGCAGCGAAGGACTAGCGGGAGGGGGAAAAGAGACCCAGTACTTC,CASSEGLAGGGKETQYF
TRBV4-1,-,TRBJ2-5,-,TGCGCCAGCAGCCAAGAAGGCCGTTTCGAGCGGAGGGGGGAGACCCAGTACTTC,CASSQEGRFERRGETQYF